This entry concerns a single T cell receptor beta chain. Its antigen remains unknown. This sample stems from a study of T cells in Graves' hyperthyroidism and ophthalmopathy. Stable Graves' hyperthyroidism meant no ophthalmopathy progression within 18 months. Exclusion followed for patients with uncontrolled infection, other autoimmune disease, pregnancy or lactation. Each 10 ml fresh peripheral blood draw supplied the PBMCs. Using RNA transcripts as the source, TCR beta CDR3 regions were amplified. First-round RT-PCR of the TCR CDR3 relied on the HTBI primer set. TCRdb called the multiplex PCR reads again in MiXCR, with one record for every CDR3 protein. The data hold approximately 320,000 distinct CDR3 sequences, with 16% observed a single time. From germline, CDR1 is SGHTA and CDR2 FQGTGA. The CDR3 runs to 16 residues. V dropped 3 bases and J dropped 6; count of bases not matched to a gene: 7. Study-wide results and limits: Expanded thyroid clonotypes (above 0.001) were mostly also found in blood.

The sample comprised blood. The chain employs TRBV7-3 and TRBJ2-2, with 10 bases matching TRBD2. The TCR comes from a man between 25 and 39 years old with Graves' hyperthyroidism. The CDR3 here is CASSFIAGGLSGELFF. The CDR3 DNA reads TGTGCCAGCAGCTTCATAGCGGGAGGTCTGTCCGGGGAGCTGTTTTTT.